The 9 T cell receptor beta chains listed next were all sequenced from one sample in a study of T cells in localized non-small cell lung cancer. Generated by immunoSEQ multiplex PCR, the TCRdb table keeps only in-frame clones and is missing some. The top ten hold roughly 15% of the sample, which has about 1,500 clones, less than 45% seen once. The source was lung tumor tissue, collected before any cancer treatment. The receptor set was obtained from a woman between 35 and 75 years old with stage I lung adenocarcinoma.

This sequence joins TRBV29-1 and TRBJ1-3; TRBD1 agrees at 7 bases. Germline loops: CDR1 SQVTM, CDR2 ANQGSEA. There are 13 residues in the CDR3. Losses at the gene ends were 4 bases for V and 2 bases for J; bases not matched to a gene: 2. The CDR3 DNA is TGCAGCGTTGCAGGGACAGCTGGAAACACCATATATTTT. This encodes CSVAGTAGNTIYF.

This rearrangement joins TRBV19 to TRBJ1-5, with D hard to call. Trimming stripped 5 bases from V and 0 bases from J, with 11 bases between. The CDR3 spans 15 residues. Germline loops: CDR1 LNHDA, CDR2 SQIVND (reference sequence). This CDR3 is CASSVGLLSNQPQHF. As DNA, the CDR3 is TGTGCCAGTAGTGTAGGATTGCTTAGCAATCAGCCCCAGCATTTT.

The rearrangement uses TRBV9 and TRBJ2-3; TRBD1 might be the D (5 bases). The CDR3 contains 13 residues. Trimming stripped 2 bases from V and 6 bases from J, with 10 bases between. The germline gives CDR1 SGDLS, CDR2 YYNGEE. The CDR3 region is CASSVQGLDTQYF. The CDR3, as DNA: TGTGCCAGCAGCGTCCAGGGTCTTGATACGCAGTATTTT.

This clone showed up just once. This chain links TRBV30 with TRBJ1-1; no clear D. Looked up from germline, CDR1 is GTSNPN and CDR2 is SVGIG (reference sequence). V was shortened by 0 bases and J by 6 bases, with 5 bases between the two germline ends. The CDR3 loop spans 11 amino acids. The CDR3 protein is CAWSVVAEAFF. CDR3 nucleotides: TGTGCCTGGAGTGTAGTAGCTGAAGCTTTCTTT.

The gene calls are TRBV6-8 and TRBJ1-1; D may be TRBD1 (5 bases). Trimming cost V 1 base and J 0 bases, with 15 bases left between them. The CDR3 spans 17 residues. From germline, CDR1 is MNHGY and CDR2 SAAAGT. The chain's CDR3 is CASSYWPQGDMNTEAFF. DNA for the CDR3: TGTGCCAGCAGTTACTGGCCCCAGGGAGACATGAACACTGAAGCTTTCTTT.

The chain carries TRBV29-1 and TRBJ1-3, with D perhaps matching TRBD1 (6 bases). The CDR3 extends over 13 amino acids. Trimming stripped 7 bases from V and 0 bases from J, with 10 bases between. The V gene's germline CDR1 is SQVTM and CDR2 ANQGSEA. The CDR3 spells CSAGQSSGNTIYF. CDR3 DNA: TGCAGCGCCGGACAGAGCTCTGGAAACACCATATATTTT.

This clone was detected a few times. This chain links TRBV6-8 with TRBJ2-7; weak D call: TRBD2 (7 bases). CDR3 length equals 16 residues. The V gene's germline CDR1 is MNHGY and CDR2 SAAAGT. Trimming removed 2 bases from V and 1 base from J, with 15 bases in between. DNA for the CDR3: TGTGCCAGCAGTTACCTAACGGGGGGCGAGTCCTACGAGCAGTACTTC. This sequence encodes CASSYLTGGESYEQYF.

The sample holds a few counts of this clone. This chain joins TRBV30 and TRBJ1-2, with a weak D call TRBD1 (6 bases). V was cut by 0 bases and J by 4 bases, with 18 bases left in between. The CDR3 has 16 amino acids. Germline values: CDR1 GTSNPN, CDR2 SVGIG (reference sequence). CDR3 residues: CAWSVKQGSASYGYTF. The CDR3, as DNA: TGTGCCTGGAGTGTGAAACAGGGTTCTGCTAGCTATGGCTACACCTTC. The variable domain in full, with the rest retrieved from reference TRBV30 and TRBJ1-2, is SQTIHQWPATLVQPVGSPLSLECTVEGTSNPNLYWYRQAAGRGLQLLFYSVGIGQISSEVPQNLSASRPQDRQFILSSKKLLLSDSGFYLCAWSVKQGSASYGYTFGSGTRLTVV.

This clone is judged large. The chain is built from TRBV6-8 and TRBJ2-2; the D gene is possibly TRBD1 (5 bases). Between the trimmed V and J ends, which lost 10 bases and 3 bases, there was a span of 15 bases. From germline, CDR1 is MNHGY and CDR2 SAAAGT. The CDR3 spans 14 residues. The CDR3 nucleotides read TGTGCCATCTCCCAGGGCGTAGACACCGGGGAGCTGTTTTTT. Its protein is CAISQGVDTGELFF.